This T cell receptor (beta chain) was sequenced for a study of identical twins. Study-level findings and limits: Rather than following the same donors, the conclusions depended on cross-sectional statistical analysis. Out-of-frame alpha sequences common to twins were enriched for low generation probability.

With no exceptions, donors were healthy Caucasians. cDNA molecules carried unique molecular identifiers, and template switching added a universal primer site. TCRdb used MiXCR to reprocess the 5' RACE reads, holding one entry per CDR3 protein. This table holds about 660,000 distinct CDR3 sequences, 8.5% to 9.5% found once. This clonotype was seen only a few times. Its antigen is currently unknown. The CDR3 covers 17 residues. In germline, CDR1 is SGHRS, CDR2 YFSETQ. Germline trimming cut 0 bases from V and 7 bases from J; bases unmatched to any gene: 13. This sample was also put to use in a study of yellow fever vaccine responses in identical twins.

The sequenced material came from PBMCs. The chain combines TRBV5-1 with TRBJ2-5; 9 positions agree with TRBD2. The source is a woman aged 18-35 years in good health. This chain's CDR3 is CASSLASAGGTLSTQYF. CDR3 in DNA: TGCGCCAGCAGCTTGGCCTCTGCGGGGGGGACCTTGTCGACCCAGTACTTC. Combining the CDR3 with reference TRBV5-1 and TRBJ2-5 gives the whole variable domain KAGVTQTPRYLIKTRGQQVTLSCSPISGHRSVSWYQQTPGQGLQFLFEYFSETQRNKGNFPGRFSGRQFSNSRSEMNVSTLELGDSALYLCASSLASAGGTLSTQYFGPGTRLLVL.